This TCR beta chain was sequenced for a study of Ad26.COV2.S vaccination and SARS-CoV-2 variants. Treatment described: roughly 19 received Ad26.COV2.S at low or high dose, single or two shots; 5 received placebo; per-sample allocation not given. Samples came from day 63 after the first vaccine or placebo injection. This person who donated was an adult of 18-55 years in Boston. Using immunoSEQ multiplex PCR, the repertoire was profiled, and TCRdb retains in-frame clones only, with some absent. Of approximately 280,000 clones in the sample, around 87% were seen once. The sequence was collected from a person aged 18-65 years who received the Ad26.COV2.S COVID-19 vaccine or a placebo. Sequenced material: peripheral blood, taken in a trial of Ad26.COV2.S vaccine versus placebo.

The CDR3 bases are TGTGCCAGCAGCCACTTGTGGGTACAGGGTCCCGGGGAGCTGTTTTTT. Protein sequence: CASSHLWVQGPGELFF. The gene calls are TRBV7-6 and TRBJ2-2; possible D gene TRBD1, 6 bases. Germline V gives CDR1 SGHVS, CDR2 FNYEAQ. V shed 5 bases and J shed 6 bases, with 19 bases lying between them. This CDR3 region has 16 residues.